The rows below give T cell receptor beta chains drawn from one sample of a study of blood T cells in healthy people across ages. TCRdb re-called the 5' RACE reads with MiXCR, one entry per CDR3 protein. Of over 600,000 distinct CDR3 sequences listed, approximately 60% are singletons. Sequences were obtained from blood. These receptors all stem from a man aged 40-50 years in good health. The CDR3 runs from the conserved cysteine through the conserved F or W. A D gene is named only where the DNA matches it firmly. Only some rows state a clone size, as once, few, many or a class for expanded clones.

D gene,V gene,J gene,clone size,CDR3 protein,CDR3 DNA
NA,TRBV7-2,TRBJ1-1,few,CASSPRREEAFF,TGTGCCAGCAGCCCCAGACGGGAAGAAGCTTTCTTT
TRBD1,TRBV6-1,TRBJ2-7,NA,CASSEAPLGTGAAYEQYF,TGTGCCAGCAGTGAAGCGCCTTTGGGGACAGGGGCTGCATACGAGCAGTACTTC
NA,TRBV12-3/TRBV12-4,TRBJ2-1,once,CASLWGDNEQFF,TGTGCCAGCCTCTGGGGTGACAATGAGCAGTTCTTC
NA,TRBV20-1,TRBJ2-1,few,CSARDPAEYTNNEQFF,TGCAGTGCTAGAGATCCAGCCGAATATACTAATAATGAGCAGTTCTTC
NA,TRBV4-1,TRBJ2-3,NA,CASSQVQIRVASTDTQYF,TGCGCCAGCAGCCAAGTTCAAATACGGGTAGCTAGCACAGATACGCAGTATTTT
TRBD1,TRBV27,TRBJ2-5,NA,CASSPTTGTGGGVQYF,TGTGCCAGCAGTCCAACCACCGGGACAGGGGGTGGGGTGCAGTACTTC
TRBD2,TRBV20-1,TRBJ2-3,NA,CSARDQSGVITDTQYF,TGCAGTGCTAGAGATCAGAGCGGGGTGATCACAGATACGCAGTATTTT
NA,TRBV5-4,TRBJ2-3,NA,CASSPEAVTDTQYF,TGTGCCAGCAGCCCGGAGGCAGTCACAGATACGCAGTATTTT
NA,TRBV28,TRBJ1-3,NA,CASSWTKGNTIYF,TGTGCCAGCAGTTGGACAAAGGGAAACACCATATATTTT
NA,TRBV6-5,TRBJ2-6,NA,CASSPGQISGANVLTF,TGTGCCAGCAGTCCCGGACAGATCTCTGGGGCCAACGTCCTGACTTTC
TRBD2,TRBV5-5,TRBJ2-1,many,CASRFRTSGGAGEQFF,TGTGCCAGCAGATTTAGAACTAGCGGGGGGGCAGGAGAGCAGTTCTTC
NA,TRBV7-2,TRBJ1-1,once,CASSLGEGLNTEAFF,TGTGCCAGCAGCTTAGGTGAAGGGTTGAACACTGAAGCTTTCTTT
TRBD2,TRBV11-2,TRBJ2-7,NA,CASSLIRGGKAAELTGYEQYF,TGTGCCAGCAGCTTAATAAGGGGAGGGAAGGCGGCAGAGCTGACTGGCTACGAGCAGTACTTC
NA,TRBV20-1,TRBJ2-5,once,CSARVTVSQETQYF,TGCAGTGCTAGAGTAACAGTGAGCCAAGAGACCCAGTACTTC
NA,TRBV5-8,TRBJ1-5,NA,CASSFEGLSNQPQHF,TGTGCCAGCAGCTTTGAGGGCCTTAGCAATCAGCCCCAGCATTTT
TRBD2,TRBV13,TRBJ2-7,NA,CASSLIAGGPNEQYF,TGTGCCAGCAGCTTAATAGCGGGAGGGCCCAACGAGCAGTACTTC
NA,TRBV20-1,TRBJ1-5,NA,CSAWERNQPQHF,TGCAGTGCATGGGAGCGCAATCAGCCCCAGCATTTT
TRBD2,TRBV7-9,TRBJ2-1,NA,CASSPPGLAGVEDPFF,TGTGCCAGCAGCCCGCCGGGACTAGCGGGAGTTGAGGATCCGTTCTTC
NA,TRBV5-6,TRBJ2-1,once,CASSWRTSANHNEQFF,TGTGCCAGCAGCTGGCGGACTTCCGCGAACCACAATGAGCAGTTCTTC
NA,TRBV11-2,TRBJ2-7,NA,CASSPPTTDSLNPYEQYF,TGTGCCAGCAGCCCCCCTACAACGGACAGCTTAAACCCATACGAGCAGTACTTC
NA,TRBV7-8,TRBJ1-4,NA,CASSSSLAGAANEKLFF,TGTGCCAGCAGCTCGTCCTTGGCGGGGGCTGCTAATGAAAAACTGTTTTTT
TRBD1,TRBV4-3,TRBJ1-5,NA,CASSQDFTGDVRPQHF,TGCGCCAGCAGCCAAGACTTCACAGGGGATGTGAGGCCCCAGCATTTT
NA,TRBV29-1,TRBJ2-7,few,CSVRLRAGNYEQYF,TGCAGCGTTCGCCTAAGGGCAGGCAACTACGAGCAGTACTTC
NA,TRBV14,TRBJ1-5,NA,CASSQDISDPQHF,TGTGCCAGCAGCCAAGATATTAGCGATCCCCAGCATTTT
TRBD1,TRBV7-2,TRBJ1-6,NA,CASSSTAAGGPSNSPLHF,TGTGCCAGCAGCTCGACCGCAGCAGGGGGCCCGAGTAATTCACCCCTCCACTTT
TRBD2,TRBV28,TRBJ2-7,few,CASTGTSGSLLQGYEQYF,TGTGCCAGCACTGGGACTAGCGGGAGCTTGTTGCAGGGCTACGAGCAGTACTTC
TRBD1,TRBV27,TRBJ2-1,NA,CASRTGQGNNEQFF,TGTGCCAGCAGGACGGGACAGGGGAACAATGAGCAGTTCTTC
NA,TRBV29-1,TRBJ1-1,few,CSVDTTQGRAFF,TGCAGCGTTGACACGACACAGGGTAGAGCTTTCTTT
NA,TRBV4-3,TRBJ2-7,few,CASSKKPGESNEQYF,TGCGCCAGCAGCAAAAAACCAGGGGAGTCCAACGAGCAGTACTTC
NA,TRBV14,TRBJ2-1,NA,CASSSSPGQPNYNEQFF,TGTGCCAGCAGCTCATCCCCGGGACAACCCAACTACAATGAGCAGTTCTTC
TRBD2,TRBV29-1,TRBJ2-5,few,CSVGLPAAPKLAGVAETQYF,TGCAGCGTAGGTCTGCCCGCAGCCCCAAAACTAGCGGGAGTGGCAGAGACCCAGTACTTC
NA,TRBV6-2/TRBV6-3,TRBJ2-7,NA,CASSYGGGGSYEQYF,TGTGCCAGCAGTTACGGCGGGGGCGGGTCCTACGAGCAGTACTTC
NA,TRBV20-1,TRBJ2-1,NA,CSASYRAPYNEQFF,TGCAGTGCTAGTTACCGGGCCCCATACAATGAGCAGTTCTTC
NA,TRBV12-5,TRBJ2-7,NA,CASGFETSYRRYEQYF,TGTGCTAGTGGTTTCGAGACTAGTTATAGGCGCTACGAGCAGTACTTC
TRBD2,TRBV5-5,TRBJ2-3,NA,CASSTGLAGTDTQYF,TGTGCCAGCAGCACGGGACTAGCGGGCACAGATACGCAGTATTTT
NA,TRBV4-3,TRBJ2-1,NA,CASSQGYWNEQFF,TGCGCCAGCAGCCAAGGTTATTGGAATGAGCAGTTCTTC
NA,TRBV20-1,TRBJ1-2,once,CSARVRAGTKANYGYTF,TGCAGTGCTAGAGTCCGGGCAGGGACAAAAGCTAACTATGGCTACACCTTC
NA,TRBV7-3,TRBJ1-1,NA,CASSLNNGGDGNTEAFF,TGTGCCAGCAGCTTAAATAACGGGGGGGACGGGAACACTGAAGCTTTCTTT
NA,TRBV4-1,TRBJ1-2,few,CASSQDLIRGVGYTF,TGCGCCAGCAGCCAAGATCTAATAAGGGGGGTTGGCTACACCTTC
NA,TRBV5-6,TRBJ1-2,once,CASSPEGQLNYGYTF,TGTGCCAGCAGCCCGGAAGGACAGCTTAACTATGGCTACACCTTC
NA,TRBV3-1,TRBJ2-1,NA,CASSQYSFREDEQFF,TGTGCCAGCAGCCAATATAGTTTCAGGGAAGATGAGCAGTTCTTC
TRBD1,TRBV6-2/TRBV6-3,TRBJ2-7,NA,CASSYSGQGYYEQYF,TGTGCCAGCAGTTACTCAGGACAGGGGTACTACGAGCAGTACTTC
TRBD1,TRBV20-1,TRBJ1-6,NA,CSARRDRASSPLHF,TGCAGTGCCCGGCGGGACAGGGCTAGTTCACCCCTCCACTTT
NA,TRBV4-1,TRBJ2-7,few,CASSQRTNREQYF,TGCGCCAGCAGCCAAAGGACTAATCGCGAGCAGTACTTC
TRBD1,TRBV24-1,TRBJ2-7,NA,CATSEGTDWYF,TGTGCCACCAGTGAAGGGACAGACTGGTACTTC
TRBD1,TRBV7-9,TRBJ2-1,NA,CASSWGVNRGRDEQFF,TGTGCCAGCAGCTGGGGGGTTAACAGGGGGCGCGATGAGCAGTTCTTC
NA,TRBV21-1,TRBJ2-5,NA,CASGLSSGEETQYF,TGTGCCAGCGGCTTGTCTAGCGGGGAAGAGACCCAGTACTTC
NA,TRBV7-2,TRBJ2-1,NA,CASSLALDTGQFF,TGTGCCAGCAGCTTAGCGTTGGACACGGGGCAGTTCTTC
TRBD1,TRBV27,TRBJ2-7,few,CASRTGAEQYF,TGTGCCAGCCGGACAGGGGCGGAGCAGTACTTC
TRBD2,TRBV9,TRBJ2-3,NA,CASTRLAGELTDTQYF,TGTGCCAGCACCCGACTAGCGGGGGAGCTCACAGATACGCAGTATTTT
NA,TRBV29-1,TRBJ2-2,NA,CSVEDQSFAGELFF,TGCAGCGTTGAAGATCAATCATTTGCCGGGGAGCTGTTTTTT
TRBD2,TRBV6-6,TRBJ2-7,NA,CASSYRGTTPEQYF,TGTGCCAGCAGTTACCGGGGGACTACTCCCGAGCAGTACTTC
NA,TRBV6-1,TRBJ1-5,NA,CASSDLAVKNQPQHF,TGTGCCAGCAGTGATCTGGCAGTCAAAAATCAGCCCCAGCATTTT
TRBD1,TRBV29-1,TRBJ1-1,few,CSVLRDRNTEAFF,TGCAGCGTCCTCCGGGACAGGAACACTGAAGCTTTCTTT
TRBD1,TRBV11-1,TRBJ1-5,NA,CASSQENRDRRLYSNQPQHF,TGTGCCAGCAGCCAAGAAAACCGGGACAGACGTCTCTATAGCAATCAGCCCCAGCATTTT